The clone carrying this T cell receptor beta chain was counted a few times. Its antigen remains unidentified. This sample is part of a study of blood T cells in healthy people across ages. Study-wide points: The study regarded diversity estimates from one million T cells as underestimates.

A second PCR, run for roughly 7 to 12 cycles, used a sample-barcoded 5' primer plus a J-beta primer mix. Each CDR3 protein is one row after TCRdb ran MiXCR on the 5' RACE reads. The sample has about 930,000 distinct CDR3 sequences, just under 30% seen once. CDR1 is MNHEY, CDR2 SVGAGI, per germline. There are 14 residues in the CDR3. V lost 5 bases and J 8 bases, leaving 15 bases between the germline ends. Another study also made use of these data, one on T cells of mothers and their children. That investigation notes: Versus unrelated pairs, overlap was slightly higher in related mother-child pairs, without reaching significance. Sequencing revealed no T cell clones that were persistent and microchimeric.

The TCR was taken from a woman aged 40 to 50 in good health. Sequenced input: blood. This sequence joins TRBV6-5 and TRBJ2-2; D call uncertain. CDR3 protein: CASSLTARRGELFF. The CDR3 bases are TGTGCCAGCAGTCTTACGGCCAGAAGGGGGGAGCTGTTTTTT.